Each of the 12 T cell receptor beta chains below was sequenced from the same sample in a study of blood T cell repertoires in COVID-19. The data were produced by immunoSEQ multiplex PCR, yet TCRdb's version contains in-frame clones alone and is incomplete. The data hold hundreds of thousands of clones, with about 90% observed a single time. Sample: peripheral blood. Every receptor here comes from a man aged 55 to 69 who had recovered from COVID-19.

J is TRBJ2-1 and V is TRBV14; D unclear. CDR1 and CDR2 (germline): SGHDN, FVKESK. The length of the CDR3 is 13 residues. V was trimmed by 4 bases and J by 3 bases, leaving 7 bases between them. This CDR3 is CASSPYNYNEQFF. The CDR3 nucleotides are TGTGCCAGCAGCCCGTACAACTACAATGAGCAGTTCTTC.

V is TRBV6-6 and J is TRBJ2-1; 8 bases agree with TRBD2. The CDR3 has 15 amino acids. Germline assignment: CDR1 MNHNY and CDR2 SVGAGI (reference sequence). J gave up 9 bases and V 0 bases, and 7 bases lay outside the gene matches. In DNA form, the CDR3 reads TGTGCCAGCAGTTACTCACCGCGGGGGGAGGCTGAGCAGTTCTTC. It encodes CASSYSPRGEAEQFF.

The chain recombines TRBV6-4 with TRBJ2-5; TRBD2 is a possible D gene (7 bases). The CDR3 sequence is 17 residues long. The V end lost 2 bases, the J end lost 8 bases, and 24 bases lay between the germline ends. The germline gives CDR1 MRHNA, CDR2 SNTAGT. In nucleotides, the CDR3 is TGTGCCAGCAGTGACCCTTGGGAAGGGGGGGACCCGGCTACCCAGTACTTC. Amino acid sequence: CASSDPWEGGDPATQYF.

There are a few counts of this clone. V usage is TRBV4-2 and J usage is TRBJ1-1; TRBD1 aligns across 7 bases. Germline V gene data show CDR1 as LGHNA and CDR2 as YNFKEQ. Trimming took 4 bases from V and 0 from J; bases not matched to a gene: 5. CDR3 length: 15 amino acids. The CDR3 coding sequence is TGTGCCAGCAGCCGAGAGACAGGGATGAACACTGAAGCTTTCTTT. Its protein product is CASSRETGMNTEAFF.

This chain uses TRBV9 with TRBJ1-5; 7 bases line up with TRBD1. With V trimmed by 2 bases and J by 7 bases, 3 bases remained unmatched. CDR1 is SGDLS and CDR2 is YYNGEE in the germline V gene. This CDR3 has 13 amino acids. CDR3 loop: CASSVRDSQPQHF. The CDR3 DNA reads TGTGCCAGCAGCGTCAGGGACAGCCAGCCCCAGCATTTT.

The chain has TRBV10-3 and TRBJ1-2; D is perhaps TRBD1 (6 bases). V lost 6 bases and J lost 3, with 20 bases in between. The CDR3 is 16 residues long. Germline lookup yields CDR1 ENHRY and CDR2 SYGVKD. CDR3 DNA sequence: TGTGCCATCAGGGGAGCCCAGGGGTCGGAAGACTATGGCTACACCTTC. This translates into CAIRGAQGSEDYGYTF.

The chain joins TRBV4-1 to TRBJ2-3, with 7 bases fitting TRBD1. CDR3 length equals 16 residues. Losses at the gene ends were 2 bases for V and 0 bases for J; bases not matched to a gene: 5. The germline gives CDR1 MGHRA, CDR2 YSYEKL. The CDR3 spells CASSQPGQPSTDTQYF. As DNA, the CDR3 is TGCGCCAGCAGCCAACCGGGACAGCCGAGCACAGATACGCAGTATTTT.

The V gene is TRBV15, the J gene TRBJ2-5, with TRBD2 matching 11 bases. The CDR3 is 16 residues long. Looked up from germline, CDR1 is LNHNV and CDR2 is YYDKDF (reference sequence). V trimming: 0 bases; J trimming: 4 bases; junction bases outside the gene matches: 4. The CDR3 bases are TGTGCCACCAGCAGAGAAGGGACTAGCGGCGTAGAGACCCAGTACTTC. Its translation is CATSREGTSGVETQYF.

The rearrangement links TRBV2 to TRBJ1-1; D unclear. This CDR3 is built from 11 residues. CDR1 is SNHLY, CDR2 FYNNEI, per germline. The V end was cut by 5 bases, the J end by 10 bases, with 11 bases between. The CDR3 sequence: CASSLSTGAFF. CDR3 DNA: TGTGCCAGCAGTCTAAGCACGGGAGCTTTCTTT.

The chain joins TRBV6-2 or TRBV6-3 to TRBJ1-6, with a possible D match to TRBD1 (6 bases). Trimming stripped 0 bases from V and 4 bases from J, with 7 bases between. Germline CDR1 reads MNHEY; CDR2 reads SVGEGT. The CDR3 spans 15 residues. The CDR3, as DNA: TGTGCCAGCAGTTACTCCCAGGGGTATAATTCACCCCTCCACTTT. Protein sequence: CASSYSQGYNSPLHF.

The rearrangement joins TRBV19 to TRBJ1-6, with D possibly being TRBD1 (5 bases). V was shortened by 2 bases and J by 8 bases, with 10 bases between the two germline ends. CDR1 and CDR2 (germline): LNHDA, SQIVND (reference sequence). This CDR3 contains 14 residues. CDR3 sequence: CASSITRVDSPLHF. The CDR3 region has the DNA TGTGCCAGTAGTATAACCAGGGTTGATTCACCCCTCCACTTT.

The rearrangement uses TRBV9 and TRBJ1-2, with 7 positions matching TRBD1. V dropped 4 bases and J dropped 4; count of bases not matched to a gene: 4. The germline CDR1 and CDR2 sequences are SGDLS and YYNGEE. The CDR3 length is 13 residues. The CDR3 reads CASSRDSAYGYTF. The CDR3 nucleotides read TGTGCCAGCAGCAGGGACAGCGCCTATGGCTACACCTTC.